This TCR beta chain was recovered during a study of lymphopenia after photon versus proton radiotherapy. General study results and limits: After the lymphocyte nadir, photon-treated repertoires showed oligoclonal expansion, especially of CD8+ Temra cells. Under photons, naive T cells and diversity fell while effector/memory populations rose. Survival link was tested only in deceased patients; proton benefit remains a possibility.

There are 14 residues in the CDR3. V dropped 4 bases and J dropped 4; count of bases not matched to a gene: 7. The germline gives CDR1 MGHRA, CDR2 YSYEKL. Details on this clone: The antigen remains unidentified.

Sequencing used immunoSEQ multiplex PCR; TCRdb keeps in-frame clones, though not all of them. The repertoire includes roughly 58,000 clones, roughly 87% of them detected once, and roughly 13% sits in the top ten. Sequencing was performed on peripheral blood, taken from a patient treated with proton-based radiotherapy. V gene TRBV4-1 combines with J gene TRBJ2-7; 7 bases match TRBD1. The TCR originated in a man aged 80 or over with esophageal cancer. CDR3 sequence: CASSLDRVVYEQYF. For the CDR3, the DNA is TGCGCCAGCAGCCTTGACAGGGTCGTGTACGAGCAGTACTTC.